The rows below give T cell receptor beta chains drawn from one sample of a study of T cell repertoires in ileal Crohn's disease. This table comes from immunoSEQ multiplex PCR, and its TCRdb copy is limited to in-frame clones, with some not included. The top ten hold more than 6.5% of the sample, which has roughly 1,900 clones, 80% to 90% seen once. What was sequenced was ileal tissue. These receptor sequences come from an adult with Crohn's disease. CDR3s include the opening cysteine and the closing phenylalanine or tryptophan. Fields, in order: V gene, J gene, clone size, D gene, CDR3 DNA, CDR3 protein. A D gene is named only where the DNA matches it firmly. Clone size, where shown, is once, few, many, or a class for clones that have expanded.

V gene: TRBV9; J gene: TRBJ1-1; clone size: .; D gene: .; CDR3 DNA: TGTGCCAGCAGCGTAGAAACAGGGAACACTGAAGCTTTCTTT; CDR3 protein: CASSVETGNTEAFF
V gene: TRBV7-8; J gene: TRBJ2-3; clone size: .; D gene: TRBD2; CDR3 DNA: TGTGCCAGCAGCGGCCGGACTAGTGAGCAGTATTTT; CDR3 protein: CASSGRTSEQYF
V gene: TRBV28; J gene: TRBJ2-1; clone size: once; D gene: TRBD2; CDR3 DNA: TGTGCCAGCAGTTTCCTTAGCGGGAGGGCCAGGAATGAGCAGTTCTTC; CDR3 protein: CASSFLSGRARNEQFF
V gene: TRBV18; J gene: TRBJ1-5; clone size: .; D gene: TRBD1; CDR3 DNA: TGTGCCAGCTCACTGACAGGGGACATGAATCGGCCCCAGCATTTT; CDR3 protein: CASSLTGDMNRPQHF
V gene: TRBV5-1; J gene: TRBJ2-7; clone size: once; D gene: TRBD1; CDR3 DNA: TGCGCCAGCAGCTTAGGACAGGGATCCTACGAGCAGTACTTC; CDR3 protein: CASSLGQGSYEQYF
V gene: TRBV19; J gene: TRBJ2-5; clone size: .; D gene: TRBD2; CDR3 DNA: TGTGCCAGTAGTATAGCCAGCGGGGGGCCCTCCAAGTACTTC; CDR3 protein: CASSIASGGPSKYF
V gene: TRBV27; J gene: TRBJ2-7; clone size: .; D gene: TRBD1; CDR3 DNA: TGTGCCAGCAGTTTGTCTTCTGGGACAGCTTACGAGCAGTACTTC; CDR3 protein: CASSLSSGTAYEQYF
V gene: TRBV30; J gene: TRBJ1-2; clone size: .; D gene: .; CDR3 DNA: TGTGCCTGGAGTGTACAATTGGGGGGGGTTGGGTATGGCTACACCTTC; CDR3 protein: CAWSVQLGGVGYGYTF
V gene: TRBV7-5; J gene: TRBJ1-2; clone size: .; D gene: .; CDR3 DNA: TGTGTCAGAAGCTTAGTGGCAGGAACAAACTATGGCTACACCTTC; CDR3 protein: CVRSLVAGTNYGYTF
V gene: TRBV10-3; J gene: TRBJ2-7; clone size: .; D gene: .; CDR3 DNA: TGTGCCATCAGTGGGCAGGATAGCTCCTACGAGCAGTACTTC; CDR3 protein: CAISGQDSSYEQYF
V gene: TRBV5-1; J gene: TRBJ1-2; clone size: .; D gene: .; CDR3 DNA: TGCGCCAGCAAGGTCAGACCAGTGGATGGAGAAGGCTACACCTTC; CDR3 protein: CASKVRPVDGEGYTF
V gene: TRBV27; J gene: TRBJ1-1; clone size: .; D gene: TRBD1; CDR3 DNA: TGTGCCAGCAAACCAATACAGGGGGTGCGCACTGAAGCTTTCTTT; CDR3 protein: CASKPIQGVRTEAFF
V gene: TRBV5-1; J gene: TRBJ2-7; clone size: .; D gene: TRBD2; CDR3 DNA: TGCGCCAGCAGCAGAATTAGCGGGTCTTCCGCCTACGAGCAGTACTTC; CDR3 protein: CASSRISGSSAYEQYF
V gene: TRBV30; J gene: TRBJ1-5; clone size: .; D gene: .; CDR3 DNA: TGTGCCTGGAGCGCTACAGGGAAACAGCCCCAGCATTTT; CDR3 protein: CAWSATGKQPQHF
V gene: TRBV5-6; J gene: TRBJ1-2; clone size: .; D gene: .; CDR3 DNA: TGTGCCAGCACCCCGTTGGGGGGAAACTATGGCTACACCTTC; CDR3 protein: CASTPLGGNYGYTF
V gene: TRBV6-4; J gene: TRBJ2-7; clone size: .; D gene: .; CDR3 DNA: TGTGCCAGCAGTGCCTTATTGGGCAGCTCCTACGAGCAGTACTTC; CDR3 protein: CASSALLGSSYEQYF
V gene: TRBV6-6; J gene: TRBJ1-4; clone size: few; D gene: .; CDR3 DNA: TGTGCCAGCAGTTATTCCGGTAATGAAAAACTGTTTTTT; CDR3 protein: CASSYSGNEKLFF
V gene: TRBV7-3; J gene: TRBJ2-2; clone size: .; D gene: TRBD1; CDR3 DNA: TGTGCCAGCAGCTCCCGGACAGGGGGAAGCGGGGAGCTGTTTTTT; CDR3 protein: CASSSRTGGSGELFF
V gene: TRBV5-5; J gene: TRBJ1-5; clone size: .; D gene: .; CDR3 DNA: TGTGCCAGCAGCTCAGGGGCAATCAATCAGCCCCAGCATTTT; CDR3 protein: CASSSGAINQPQHF
V gene: TRBV28; J gene: TRBJ2-1; clone size: .; D gene: .; CDR3 DNA: TGTGCCAGCAGTTCCACTAGATTTTCGCAGTTCTTC; CDR3 protein: CASSSTRFSQFF
V gene: TRBV7-8; J gene: TRBJ2-1; clone size: few; D gene: .; CDR3 DNA: TGTGCCAGCAGCCCCGGTTCGCGCGGCGATGAGCAGTTCTTC; CDR3 protein: CASSPGSRGDEQFF
V gene: TRBV12-5; J gene: TRBJ2-7; clone size: .; D gene: .; CDR3 DNA: TGTGCTAGTGCCCCCGACAACTACGAGCAGTACTTC; CDR3 protein: CASAPDNYEQYF
V gene: TRBV7-3; J gene: TRBJ2-2; clone size: .; D gene: TRBD2; CDR3 DNA: TGTGCCAGCAGGCCCGAACTAGCGGGGGGCCCAGGGGAGCTGTTTTTT; CDR3 protein: CASRPELAGGPGELFF
V gene: TRBV6-5; J gene: TRBJ1-2; clone size: .; D gene: .; CDR3 DNA: TGTGCCAGCAGGGGAGGGATAGTCTATGGCTACACCTTC; CDR3 protein: CASRGGIVYGYTF
V gene: TRBV7-3; J gene: TRBJ2-1; clone size: .; D gene: TRBD1; CDR3 DNA: TGTGCCAGCAGCTTAGTTCAGGGGGCGTTGGATGAGCAGTTCTTC; CDR3 protein: CASSLVQGALDEQFF
V gene: TRBV18; J gene: TRBJ2-1; clone size: .; D gene: .; CDR3 DNA: TGTGCCAGCTCACCGGTGTTGGAGAAAGGAGGGGAGCAGTTCTTC; CDR3 protein: CASSPVLEKGGEQFF
V gene: TRBV28; J gene: TRBJ2-7; clone size: few; D gene: TRBD2; CDR3 DNA: TGTGCCAGCAGTTTGGGGGGGGTGGGGCGCGAGCAGTACTTC; CDR3 protein: CASSLGGVGREQYF
V gene: TRBV28; J gene: TRBJ2-7; clone size: .; D gene: .; CDR3 DNA: TGTGCCAGCCTGACAGGATTTAGCGAGCAGTACTTC; CDR3 protein: CASLTGFSEQYF